The 5 T cell receptor beta chains given below trace back to one sample, sequenced in a study of T cells in localized non-small cell lung cancer. Profiling relied on immunoSEQ multiplex PCR, and the TCRdb table lists in-frame clones only, not all of them. The sample holds 24,000 or so clones, approximately 90% seen once. Sequenced material: peripheral blood, taken before any cancer treatment. The source is a woman aged 40-70 years with stage I lung adenocarcinoma.

The genes are TRBV28 and TRBJ1-6, with 8 positions matching TRBD1. CDR1 and CDR2 (germline): MDHEN, SYDVKM. CDR3 length equals 14 residues. Losses at the gene ends were 4 bases for V and 7 bases for J; bases not matched to a gene: 3. Here the CDR3 DNA reads TGTGCCAGCAGTTCCGGGACAGGCAATTCACCCCTCCACTTT. This translates into CASSSGTGNSPLHF. Using reference TRBV28 and TRBJ1-6 for the parts outside the CDR3, the full variable domain is DVKVTQSSRYLVKRTGEKVFLECVQDMDHENMFWYRQDPGLGLRLIYFSYDVKMKEKGDIPEGYSVSREKKERFSLILESASTNQTSMYLCASSSGTGNSPLHFGNGTRLTVT.

This clone has just one count. The chain recombines TRBV2 with TRBJ2-1; 15 bases fit TRBD2. Germline values: CDR1 SNHLY, CDR2 FYNNEI. J was trimmed by 9 bases and V by 8 bases; bases with no gene match: 5. This CDR3 contains 14 residues. CDR3 sequence: CASGGTSGRSEQFF. CDR3 nucleotides: TGTGCCAGCGGGGGGACTAGCGGGAGGAGTGAGCAGTTCTTC.

This clone was found once. The genes are TRBV11-3 and TRBJ2-5; D is unclear. CDR3 length: 12 residues. V lost 1 base to trimming and J lost 5 bases, with 5 bases between them. Germline V lookup: CDR1 SGHNT, CDR2 YENEEA. The CDR3 region is CASSLVTETQYF. The DNA for the CDR3 is TGTGCCAGCAGCTTAGTTACGGAGACCCAGTACTTC.

V gene TRBV6-8 combines with J gene TRBJ2-3, with TRBD2 as a possible D gene (6 bases). Germline V gene lookup returns CDR1 MNHGY and CDR2 SAAAGT. This CDR3 has 15 amino acids. Between the trimmed V and J ends, which lost 0 bases and 2 bases, there was a span of 9 bases. CDR3 in amino acids: CASSYSTGLTDTQYF. The CDR3 DNA reads TGTGCCAGCAGTTACTCAACGGGACTCACAGATACGCAGTATTTT.

The chain combines TRBV6-1 with TRBJ1-1; D unclear. The CDR3 has 13 residues. Germline values: CDR1 MNHNS, CDR2 SASEGT. Trimming took off 6 bases at V and 0 bases at J, with 8 bases between the two ends. CDR3 residues: CASRLGLNTEAFF. The CDR3, as DNA: TGTGCCAGCAGATTGGGTCTGAACACTGAAGCTTTCTTT.